This entry features one T cell receptor beta chain sequence. Its antigen is not known. V dropped 4 bases and J dropped 4; count of bases not matched to a gene: 7. The CDR3 runs 16 residues. Germline CDR1 reads MGHDK; CDR2 reads SYGVNS. The sample belongs to a study of cytomegalovirus exposure and HLA in healthy donors. The study's findings and limits: With further analysis later on, most CMV-associated TCR beta chains appeared HLA-restricted. In an earlier analysis, most TCR beta V segments were productive about 87% or about 30% of the time.

The PCR made use of 60 Vbeta and 13 Jbeta primers. Only in-frame clones appear in the TCRdb table, and some are missing; sequencing was by immunoSEQ multiplex PCR. The repertoire holds under 200,000 clones, with roughly 80% as singletons. The specimen sequenced was PBMCs. The chain carries TRBV25-1 and TRBJ2-1; 10 bases agree with TRBD2. The origin of this receptor is a male donor in good health and CMV-seropositive. The chain's CDR3 is CASSADLAGGYNEQFF. CDR3 DNA sequence: TGTGCCAGCAGTGCTGACTTAGCGGGAGGTTACAATGAGCAGTTCTTC.